This entry features one T cell receptor (beta chain) sequence. Other nucleotide sequences in the sample specify the same CDR3. This entry is derived from a study of blood T cell repertoires in COVID-19. Study-level information: The United States, Italy and Spain were the sources of the acute and convalescent COVID-19 samples. The analysed material was cDNA or gDNA that came from T cells, B-cell-depleted T cells, or PBMCs.

The germline CDR1 and CDR2 sequences are KGHSH and LQKENI. The V gene lost 3 bases and the J gene lost 1 base, with 6 bases spanning the gap. The CDR3 is 13 amino acids. The table came from immunoSEQ multiplex PCR; TCRdb's copy has only in-frame clones and leaves some out. The repertoire holds around 230,000 clones, with under 90% as singletons. V is TRBV18 and J is TRBJ1-1, with D perhaps matching TRBD1 (5 bases). The receptor's source is a woman between 40 and 55 years old with active or convalescent COVID-19. Material for sequencing was peripheral blood. In DNA form, the CDR3 reads TGTGCCAGCTCACCCCAGGGGAACACTGAAGCTTTCTTT. Protein sequence: CASSPQGNTEAFF.